This T cell receptor (beta chain) is from a study of T cells in Graves' hyperthyroidism and ophthalmopathy. For the study at large: Specimen type is peripheral blood, collected at initial diagnosis prior to any treatment. The study's findings and limits: A model using 13 V-J features told ophthalmopathy apart from stable hyperthyroidism.

There were TCR beta CDR3 regions amplified from RNA transcripts. HTBI primers drove first-round RT-PCR of the TCR CDR3. TCRdb ran MiXCR on the multiplex PCR reads and lists one entry per CDR3 protein. The sample holds hundreds of thousands of distinct CDR3 sequences, roughly a third seen once. In regard to this clonotype: Its target is not known.

The sequence came from a woman aged 40 to 50 with Graves' hyperthyroidism. The specimen sequenced was blood.

For the CDR3, the DNA is TGTGCCAGCAGCGTGTCAGGGGGCCGGGGAGAGACCCAGTACTTC. Protein: CASSVSGGRGETQYF. This chain joins TRBV9 and TRBJ2-5; 8 bases are shared with TRBD1. Unmatched junction bases numbered 7, after V lost 2 bases and J lost 4 bases. CDR1 and CDR2 from the germline V gene are SGDLS and YYNGEE. The CDR3 has 15 amino acids. The variable domain in full, with the rest retrieved from reference TRBV9 and TRBJ2-5, is DSGVTQTPKHLITATGQRVTLRCSPRSGDLSVYWYQQSLDQGLQFLIQYYNGEERAKGNILERFSAQQFPDLHSELNLSSLELGDSALYFCASSVSGGRGETQYFGPGTRLLVL.